This TCR beta chain emerged from a study of cytomegalovirus exposure and HLA in healthy donors. Study results and limitations: The authors listed 164 TCR beta chains as cytomegalovirus-associated. As was reported, the classifier diagnosed cytomegalovirus status with high specificity and sensitivity. Subsequent analysis of the approximately 120 validation repertoires found a tendency for first-cohort TCR clusters to co-occur.

The donors were members of the approximately 130-subject validation cohort (separate from the approximately 650-subject first cohort). The CDR3 contains 12 residues. The ends were cut back, 1 base at V and 6 bases at J, with 7 bases in the middle. Germline V gene data show CDR1 as SEHNR and CDR2 as FQNEAQ (reference sequence). This clone has a handful of counts. Its antigen is unidentified. The assay was immunoSEQ multiplex PCR, and TCRdb's table has in-frame clones only and misses some. Counted here are some 150,000 clones, over 80% occurring once; the ten biggest clones make up less than 5.5%. The sequence was obtained from a man aged 18 to 35 in good health and CMV-seropositive. The sample comprised PBMCs. V gene TRBV7-9 combines with J gene TRBJ2-7; D uncertain. The CDR3 sequence: CASSLGYGEQYF. CDR3 sequence (DNA): TGTGCCAGCAGCTTAGGGTACGGCGAGCAGTACTTC.